This is a list of T cell receptor beta chains from one sample in a study of shared clonotypes between healthy human individuals. Clones were sequenced by immunoSEQ multiplex PCR, and TCRdb holds only the in-frame ones, with some missing. The profile shows some 700,000 clones, 80% to 95% of them singletons. The source material was memory CD8+ T cells from PBMCs. All receptors come from a man aged 18 to 29 in good health. Some clones in this sample may be carry-over from other donors' samples. The CDR3 runs from the conserved cysteine through the conserved F or W. The D gene is left open where the match is weak. Rows may omit the clone size; those that give it use once, few, many or a size class.

CDR3nt: TGTGCCAGCAGCAGTGGGATCTCCTACAATGAGCAGTTCTTC; CDR3aa: CASSSGISYNEQFF; abundance: NA; v_gene: TRBV7-9; d_gene: NA; j_gene: TRBJ2-1
CDR3nt: TGTGCCATCTCGGATTCAGCTCGCAATCAGCCCCAGCATTTT; CDR3aa: CAISDSARNQPQHF; abundance: NA; v_gene: TRBV10-3; d_gene: NA; j_gene: TRBJ1-5
CDR3nt: TGTGCCAGCAGCTTACTGGTGAACACTGAAGCTTTCTTT; CDR3aa: CASSLLVNTEAFF; abundance: NA; v_gene: TRBV6-5; d_gene: NA; j_gene: TRBJ1-1
CDR3nt: TGTGCCAGCAGCGCCGGGACAGGGGGACTCCAAGAGACCCAGTACTTC; CDR3aa: CASSAGTGGLQETQYF; abundance: few; v_gene: TRBV5-4; d_gene: TRBD1; j_gene: TRBJ2-5
CDR3nt: TGTGCCAGCAGTGGACTGATTGGGACCCGGTCTGAAACGCAGTATTTT; CDR3aa: CASSGLIGTRSETQYF; abundance: NA; v_gene: TRBV27; d_gene: NA; j_gene: TRBJ2-3
CDR3nt: TGTGCCAGCAGCTCCCAAGCGGGAGGCCCCAATGAGCAGTTCTTC; CDR3aa: CASSSQAGGPNEQFF; abundance: NA; v_gene: TRBV9; d_gene: TRBD2; j_gene: TRBJ2-1
CDR3nt: TGTGCCAGCAAAAGGGCCCGTGGGATTACAGATACGCAGTATTTT; CDR3aa: CASKRARGITDTQYF; abundance: NA; v_gene: TRBV27; d_gene: NA; j_gene: TRBJ2-3
CDR3nt: TGTGCCAGCAGTTTAAGGGGTCCGAACACTGAAGCTTTCTTT; CDR3aa: CASSLRGPNTEAFF; abundance: NA; v_gene: TRBV27; d_gene: NA; j_gene: TRBJ1-1
CDR3nt: TGTGCCAGCTCACCAGCGACGGGGGGCGCGAACACCGGGGAGCTGTTTTTT; CDR3aa: CASSPATGGANTGELFF; abundance: NA; v_gene: TRBV18; d_gene: NA; j_gene: TRBJ2-2
CDR3nt: TGTGCCAGCAGCTTTAGCCTGGGGCAAGAGACCCAGTACTTC; CDR3aa: CASSFSLGQETQYF; abundance: NA; v_gene: TRBV7-8; d_gene: NA; j_gene: TRBJ2-5
CDR3nt: TGTGCCAGCAGCTTATCTGGCGCGGTCCTGCCCCAGCATTTT; CDR3aa: CASSLSGAVLPQHF; abundance: NA; v_gene: TRBV7-8; d_gene: NA; j_gene: TRBJ1-5
CDR3nt: TGTGCCAGCAGCTTGAGCCAGGAGGGGCTATTTCACACTGAAGCTTTCTTT; CDR3aa: CASSLSQEGLFHTEAFF; abundance: NA; v_gene: TRBV7-2; d_gene: NA; j_gene: TRBJ1-1
CDR3nt: TGTGCCAGCAGCTTAGATCGCGGAGGGGGGGATGGCTACACCTTC; CDR3aa: CASSLDRGGGDGYTF; abundance: NA; v_gene: TRBV11-2; d_gene: NA; j_gene: TRBJ1-2
CDR3nt: TGTGCCAGCAGTTATGATAGCGGGAGGGAGTTCTACGAGCAGTACTTC; CDR3aa: CASSYDSGREFYEQYF; abundance: NA; v_gene: TRBV6-5; d_gene: TRBD2; j_gene: TRBJ2-7
CDR3nt: TGTGCCAGCAGCTTAGGAGGGGACCACAGCGAGCAGTACTTC; CDR3aa: CASSLGGDHSEQYF; abundance: NA; v_gene: TRBV5-6; d_gene: NA; j_gene: TRBJ2-7
CDR3nt: TGTGCCAGCAGCCCTCGCCAAGGGGGCTATGAGCAGTTCTTC; CDR3aa: CASSPRQGGYEQFF; abundance: NA; v_gene: TRBV9; d_gene: TRBD1; j_gene: TRBJ2-1
CDR3nt: TGTGCCAGCAGTTACTCGCCCGGGGGGGAGACCCAGTACTTC; CDR3aa: CASSYSPGGETQYF; abundance: few; v_gene: TRBV6-5; d_gene: TRBD2; j_gene: TRBJ2-5
CDR3nt: TGTGCCGGTAAGACTAGAACCCACTACAATGAGCAGTTCTTC; CDR3aa: CAGKTRTHYNEQFF; abundance: NA; v_gene: TRBV19; d_gene: NA; j_gene: TRBJ2-1
CDR3nt: TGTGCCAGCAGCTGGAGGGGACGAGGCTACACCTTC; CDR3aa: CASSWRGRGYTF; abundance: NA; v_gene: TRBV5-4; d_gene: NA; j_gene: TRBJ1-2
CDR3nt: TGTGCCAGCAGTGAATCGCTTAGCACCGGGGAGCTGTTTTTT; CDR3aa: CASSESLSTGELFF; abundance: NA; v_gene: TRBV2; d_gene: NA; j_gene: TRBJ2-2
CDR3nt: TGTGCCAGCAGCTTAGTACGGGGGGCTAACACTGAAGCTTTCTTT; CDR3aa: CASSLVRGANTEAFF; abundance: NA; v_gene: TRBV13; d_gene: NA; j_gene: TRBJ1-1
CDR3nt: TGTGCCAGCAGTTTAGCGAGGGGCGGATTCTATGGCTACACCTTC; CDR3aa: CASSLARGGFYGYTF; abundance: NA; v_gene: TRBV27; d_gene: NA; j_gene: TRBJ1-2
CDR3nt: TGTGCCAGCAGCGCGCGGGCCCCGATACTCGACGAGCAGTACTTC; CDR3aa: CASSARAPILDEQYF; abundance: NA; v_gene: TRBV7-9; d_gene: NA; j_gene: TRBJ2-7
CDR3nt: TGTGCCAGCAGCCCGGACTTTAGAAACACCGGGGAGCTGTTTTTT; CDR3aa: CASSPDFRNTGELFF; abundance: NA; v_gene: TRBV7-8; d_gene: NA; j_gene: TRBJ2-2
CDR3nt: TGCGCCAGCGGGGATCCAGGGTATGGCTACACCTTC; CDR3aa: CASGDPGYGYTF; abundance: once; v_gene: TRBV5-1; d_gene: NA; j_gene: TRBJ1-2
CDR3nt: TGTGCCATCAGTGACCCGGGCCTTAGGCCCGGGGAGCTGTTTTTT; CDR3aa: CAISDPGLRPGELFF; abundance: NA; v_gene: TRBV10-3; d_gene: NA; j_gene: TRBJ2-2
CDR3nt: TGTGCCAGTAGTATCTTACAATTGTATAGCAATCAGCCCCAGCATTTT; CDR3aa: CASSILQLYSNQPQHF; abundance: NA; v_gene: TRBV19; d_gene: NA; j_gene: TRBJ1-5
CDR3nt: TGTGCCAGCAGTAACCCAGGGAACCTTCCGCCCCAGCATTTT; CDR3aa: CASSNPGNLPPQHF; abundance: NA; v_gene: TRBV6-5; d_gene: NA; j_gene: TRBJ1-5
CDR3nt: TGTGCCACCACCCGAGCCCCTTCAGGGTCCTACGAGCAGTACTTC; CDR3aa: CATTRAPSGSYEQYF; abundance: NA; v_gene: TRBV28; d_gene: NA; j_gene: TRBJ2-7
CDR3nt: TGTGCCAGCAGCATAAAGGGTGCTGAAGCTTTCTTT; CDR3aa: CASSIKGAEAFF; abundance: NA; v_gene: TRBV11-2; d_gene: NA; j_gene: TRBJ1-1
CDR3nt: TGTGCCAGCAGTTTAGTGGGCGGCACCTACAATGAGCAGTTCTTC; CDR3aa: CASSLVGGTYNEQFF; abundance: NA; v_gene: TRBV28; d_gene: NA; j_gene: TRBJ2-1
CDR3nt: TGCAGCGTTGATACAGGGTTCGGCTACACCTTC; CDR3aa: CSVDTGFGYTF; abundance: NA; v_gene: TRBV29-1; d_gene: NA; j_gene: TRBJ1-2
CDR3nt: TGTGCCCGGACGGGACAGGGGGCCGGCGGCCCCACCTGGCCCGTCTATGGCTACACCTTC; CDR3aa: CARTGQGAGGPTWPVYGYTF; abundance: NA; v_gene: TRBV30; d_gene: TRBD1; j_gene: TRBJ1-2
CDR3nt: TGTGCCAGCAGTTTATGGGGGACAGTACCCTACGAGCAGTACTTC; CDR3aa: CASSLWGTVPYEQYF; abundance: NA; v_gene: TRBV27; d_gene: TRBD1; j_gene: TRBJ2-7
CDR3nt: TGTGCCACCAGCAGGGACAGATTATACTCCTACGAGCAGTACTTC; CDR3aa: CATSRDRLYSYEQYF; abundance: NA; v_gene: TRBV15; d_gene: NA; j_gene: TRBJ2-7
CDR3nt: TGTGCCAGCAGTATACCGGGACAGGGCAACACTGAAGCTTTCTTT; CDR3aa: CASSIPGQGNTEAFF; abundance: once; v_gene: TRBV28; d_gene: TRBD1; j_gene: TRBJ1-1